The next 31 T cell receptor beta chains were all read from a single sample in a study of cytomegalovirus exposure and HLA in healthy donors. 60 Vbeta and 13 Jbeta primers were used in PCR. The table came from immunoSEQ multiplex PCR; TCRdb's copy has only in-frame clones and leaves some out. The profile shows roughly 150,000 clones, 64% of them singletons. Sequenced input: PBMCs. The receptors here all came from a woman in her 30s in good health and CMV-seropositive.

V usage is TRBV30 and J usage is TRBJ2-2; 9 bases are a match to TRBD2. After removal of 7 bases from V and 4 bases from J, the junction contained 4 bases not matched to a gene. The length of the CDR3 is 13 residues. Germline CDR1 reads GTSNPN; CDR2 reads SVGIG (reference sequence). CDR3 loop: CASGTSSTGELFF. As DNA, the CDR3 is TGTGCCTCTGGGACTAGCTCCACCGGGGAGCTGTTTTTT.

The rearrangement links TRBV19 to TRBJ1-2; possible D gene TRBD1, 6 bases. V was pared by 5 bases and J by 2 bases, with 9 bases between. The germline CDR1 and CDR2 sequences are LNHDA and SQIVND (reference sequence). The CDR3 contains 13 residues. The CDR3 protein is CASSPGGNYGYTF. In nucleotides, the CDR3 is TGTGCCAGTAGTCCGGGGGGCAACTATGGCTACACCTTC.

The chain combines TRBV19 with TRBJ2-3; D remains ambiguous. The CDR3 contains 13 residues. V was trimmed by 3 bases and J by 0 bases, leaving 4 bases between them. CDR1 and CDR2 (germline): LNHDA, SQIVND (reference sequence). The DNA for the CDR3 is TGTGCCAGTAGTATCGGGAGCACAGATACGCAGTATTTT. The encoded protein is CASSIGSTDTQYF.

V usage is TRBV7-8 and J usage is TRBJ2-1; 13 nucleotides line up with TRBD2. The CDR3 is made up of 15 amino acids. V shed 4 bases, J shed 8 bases, and the junction held 5 bases outside the gene matches. Germline V CDR1 and CDR2: SGHVS, FQNEAQ. This CDR3 is CASSSGTSGVYEQFF. The CDR3, as DNA: TGTGCCAGCAGCTCAGGGACTAGCGGGGTATATGAGCAGTTCTTC. Full variable domain (rest looked up from reference TRBV7-8 and TRBJ2-1): GAGVSQSPRYKVAKRGQDVALRCDPISGHVSLFWYQQALGQGPEFLTYFQNEAQLDKSGLPSDRFFAERPEGSVSTLKIQRTQQEDSAVYLCASSSGTSGVYEQFFGPGTRLTVL.

This clone was seen more than once but under ten times. This chain connects TRBV2 to TRBJ2-5, with D maybe TRBD2 (6 bases). The DNA end is a closer match to TRBJ2-7, so the J assignment may be wrong. Germline V gene data show CDR1 as SNHLY and CDR2 as FYNNEI. This CDR3 has 15 residues. CDR3 nucleotides: TGTGCCAGCAGTGAACCCGGGACTCCCACCTACGAGCAGTACTTC. Amino acids: CASSEPGTPTYEQYF.

The chain has TRBV5-4 and TRBJ2-5; D is possibly TRBD1 (6 bases). V lost 6 bases, J lost 4 bases, and 13 bases lay in between. CDR1 is SGHNT and CDR2 is YYREEE in the germline V gene (reference sequence). The CDR3 covers 13 residues. CDR3 residues: CASKIQGTETQYF. As DNA, the CDR3 is TGTGCCAGCAAAATACAGGGTACAGAGACCCAGTACTTC. The whole variable domain, filled in from reference TRBV5-4 and TRBJ2-5, reads ETGVTQSPTHLIKTRGQQVTLRCSSQSGHNTVSWYQQALGQGPQFIFQYYREEENGRGNFPPRFSGLQFPNYSSELNVNALELDDSALYLCASKIQGTETQYFGPGTRLLVL.

The J gene is TRBJ1-1, the V gene TRBV7-2; 8 bases align to TRBD1. The CDR3 has 15 residues. J was trimmed by 2 bases and V by 5 bases; bases with no gene match: 7. CDR1 is SGHTA and CDR2 is FQGNSA in the germline V gene. The CDR3 nucleotides read TGTGCCAGCAGCCCCCGACAGGGGCGAAACACTGAAGCTTTCTTT. Protein product: CASSPRQGRNTEAFF.

This clone was observed a handful of times. The chain is built from TRBV2 and TRBJ1-4; D uncertain. V was cut by 9 bases and J by 4 bases, with 12 bases left in between. The germline gives CDR1 SNHLY, CDR2 FYNNEI. This CDR3 is built from 13 residues. CDR3 sequence: CARRTVDNEKLFF. CDR3 sequence (DNA): TGTGCCAGGAGAACAGTGGATAATGAAAAACTGTTTTTT.

The chain employs TRBV7-2 and TRBJ2-1, with 16 bases identical to TRBD2. The CDR3 runs to 18 residues. Germline V gene lookup returns CDR1 SGHTA and CDR2 FQGNSA. V lost 6 bases to trimming and J lost 7 bases; unmatched junction nucleotides: 12. CDR3 amino acids: CASSFIPGLAGGRNEQFF. CDR3 in DNA: TGTGCCAGCAGTTTCATACCGGGACTAGCGGGAGGGCGGAATGAGCAGTTCTTC.

V usage is TRBV18 and J usage is TRBJ2-1, with 7 bases lining up with TRBD2. Germline CDR1 reads KGHSH; CDR2 reads LQKENI. With V trimmed by 6 bases and J by 3 bases, 11 bases remained unmatched. The CDR3 covers 16 residues. In DNA, the CDR3 is TGTGCCAGCTCCCCCTTGGGGGGGACCCTCTACAATGAGCAGTTCTTC. Amino acid sequence: CASSPLGGTLYNEQFF.

This clone was seen only a few times. The genes are TRBV6-1 and TRBJ2-2; tentatively, D is TRBD2 (6 bases). Per germline, CDR1 MNHNS and CDR2 SASEGT. The CDR3 spans 14 residues. V dropped 3 bases and J dropped 1 base, with 6 bases sitting between them. DNA of the CDR3: TGTGCCAGCAGTGACGGGGGGAACACCGGGGAGCTGTTTTTT. It is translated as CASSDGGNTGELFF.

This clone was recorded only once. The chain links TRBV13 to TRBJ2-1, with a possible D match to TRBD2 (6 bases). CDR3 length equals 14 residues. V was shortened by 7 bases and J by 6 bases, with 16 bases between the two germline ends. Germline V gene data show CDR1 as PRHDT and CDR2 as FYEKMQ (reference sequence). The CDR3 nucleotides are TGTGCCAGCAAGGGGACTTTAGGTGCCAATGAGCAGTTCTTC. Its translation is CASKGTLGANEQFF.

The chain couples TRBV5-1 to TRBJ1-2; 8 bases line up with TRBD1. Germline V gives CDR1 SGHRS, CDR2 YFSETQ. The CDR3 contains 14 residues. With 0 bases clipped from V and 5 bases from J, the junction kept 3 bases outside the gene matches. CDR3 nucleotides: TGCGCCAGCAGCTTGGGAGACAGGGGTTATGGCTACACCTTC. Translating gives CASSLGDRGYGYTF.

This clone was counted between two and nine times. The chain employs TRBV15 and TRBJ1-2; D is perhaps TRBD1 (5 bases). Looked up from germline, CDR1 is LNHNV and CDR2 is YYDKDF (reference sequence). V dropped 1 base and J dropped 5 bases, with 8 bases sitting between them. This CDR3 spans 13 amino acids. The DNA of the CDR3 is TGTGCCACCAGCAGAGGCGGGGGGTATGGCTACACCTTC. Residues: CATSRGGGYGYTF.

This rearrangement joins TRBV5-1 to TRBJ2-3; 7 positions agree with TRBD1. CDR3 length: 14 residues. Per the germline V gene, CDR1 is SGHRS and CDR2 is YFSETQ. The V gene end was trimmed by 5 bases and the J gene end by 4 bases; junction bases not matched to a gene: 7. CDR3 residues: CASRLQGRADTQYF. For the CDR3, the DNA is TGCGCCAGCAGGTTACAGGGGCGGGCAGATACGCAGTATTTT.

The chain recombines TRBV11-2 with TRBJ2-7; D is unclear. The CDR3 runs 14 residues. V lost 1 base and J 0 bases, leaving 7 bases between the germline ends. Looked up from germline, CDR1 is SGHAT and CDR2 is FQNNGV. The CDR3, as DNA: TGTGCCAGCAGCTTAGTTCCCAGCTCCTACGAGCAGTACTTC. This translates into CASSLVPSSYEQYF.

This clone was picked up a small number of times. This rearrangement joins TRBV19 to TRBJ2-1; TRBD1 matches at 12 bases. Germline trimming cut 6 bases from V and 10 bases from J; bases unmatched to any gene: 7. CDR3 length equals 14 residues. The germline gives CDR1 LNHDA, CDR2 SQIVND (reference sequence). CDR3 coding DNA: TGTGCCAGTAGCACGGGACAGGGGGCGTGGGAGCAGTTCTTC. Residues: CASSTGQGAWEQFF.

The V call is TRBV19, the J call TRBJ1-1; D uncertain. The CDR3 has 13 amino acids. Per germline, CDR1 LNHDA and CDR2 SQIVND (reference sequence). V gave up 0 bases and J gave up 12 bases, with 14 bases separating them. The CDR3 spells CASSIDGKGRPFF. The CDR3 coding sequence is TGTGCCAGTAGTATAGATGGTAAAGGGAGGCCTTTCTTT.

The chain employs TRBV15 and TRBJ1-5; D is uncertain. CDR3 length: 16 residues. Germline V lookup: CDR1 LNHNV, CDR2 YYDKDF (reference sequence). With 1 base removed from V and 5 bases from J, the gap between germline ends came to 15 bases. The CDR3 DNA reads as TGTGCCACCAGCAGAGCTGTCGGGAGTCTGGATCAGCCCCAGCATTTT. This gives the protein CATSRAVGSLDQPQHF.

The gene calls are TRBV25-1 and TRBJ2-7; D gene uncertain. This CDR3 has 14 amino acids. The V end lost 0 bases, the J end lost 6 bases, and 12 bases lay between the germline ends. Germline values: CDR1 MGHDK, CDR2 SYGVNS. CDR3 coding DNA: TGTGCCAGCAGTGAATACACCCCCCTGAGCGAGCAGTACTTC. Amino acid sequence: CASSEYTPLSEQYF.

J is TRBJ1-2 and V is TRBV27, with 7 bases fitting TRBD1. The CDR3 runs to 13 residues. The germline V gene encodes CDR1 MNHEY and CDR2 SMNVEV (reference sequence). The junction had 3 bases not matched to a gene; V was cut back by 5 bases and J by 3 bases. CDR3 residues: CASSPGQDYGYTF. CDR3 DNA: TGTGCCAGCAGTCCAGGACAGGACTATGGCTACACCTTC.

The gene calls are TRBV5-1 and TRBJ2-2, with 12 bases identical to TRBD2. The CDR3 sequence is 15 residues long. V shed 8 bases, J shed 3 bases, and the junction held 5 bases outside the gene matches. The germline gives CDR1 SGHRS, CDR2 YFSETQ. The CDR3, as DNA: TGCGCCAGTACCAGACTAGCGGGAGACACCGGGGAGCTGTTTTTT. This sequence encodes CASTRLAGDTGELFF.

In its sample, this clone was seen once. The rearrangement uses TRBV30 and TRBJ1-1, with D perhaps matching TRBD1 (5 bases). V was clipped by 0 bases and J by 2 bases, with 7 bases between them. Germline loops: CDR1 GTSNPN, CDR2 SVGIG (reference sequence). This CDR3 is built from 13 residues. The CDR3 DNA is TGTGCCTGGAGTGTACAGGCTAACACTGAAGCTTTCTTT. Residues: CAWSVQANTEAFF. Full variable domain (rest looked up from reference TRBV30 and TRBJ1-1): SQTIHQWPATLVQPVGSPLSLECTVEGTSNPNLYWYRQAAGRGLQLLFYSVGIGQISSEVPQNLSASRPQDRQFILSSKKLLLSDSGFYLCAWSVQANTEAFFGQGTRLTVV.

The chain carries TRBV5-1 and TRBJ1-2, with D possibly TRBD1 on 5 matching bases. The germline CDR1 and CDR2 sequences are SGHRS and YFSETQ. With 4 bases removed from V and 2 bases from J, the gap between germline ends came to 15 bases. CDR3 length equals 15 residues. The CDR3 sequence is CASSESGRGNYGYTF. For the CDR3, the DNA is TGCGCCAGCAGCGAATCAGGACGGGGGAACTATGGCTACACCTTC.

The chain carries TRBV5-8 and TRBJ2-3, with 8 bases that match TRBD1. This CDR3 is 16 amino acids long. Trimming cost V 3 bases and J 1 base; bases outside gene matches: 7. Germline CDR1 reads SGHTS; CDR2 reads YDEGEE. CDR3 sequence reads: CASSYYRGSGTDTQYF. The CDR3 region has the DNA TGTGCCAGCAGCTATTACAGGGGGTCAGGCACAGATACGCAGTATTTT.

The chain links TRBV29-1 to TRBJ1-1, with a tentative D call TRBD1 (5 bases). This CDR3 region has 15 residues. Trimming removed 6 bases from V and 2 bases from J, with 19 bases in between. CDR1 is SQVTM and CDR2 is ANQGSEA in the germline V gene. The CDR3 DNA reads as TGCAGCGTCCGGGGCGGGGGAGAGGGTAACACTGAAGCTTTCTTT. It translates to CSVRGGGEGNTEAFF. The variable domain in full, with the rest retrieved from reference TRBV29-1 and TRBJ1-1, is SAVISQKPSRDICQRGTSLTIQCQVDSQVTMMFWYRQQPGQSLTLIATANQGSEATYESGFVIDKFPISRPNLTFSTLTVSNMSPEDSSIYLCSVRGGGEGNTEAFFGQGTRLTVV.

This clone appeared a few times. The J gene is TRBJ2-7, the V gene TRBV5-1, with TRBD1 matching 9 bases. The CDR3 has 15 residues. Germline CDR1 and CDR2: SGHRS and YFSETQ. The V and J ends lost 1 base and 3 bases, in that order; junction bases with no gene match: 5. CDR3 residues: CASSLRGGQGYEQYF. CDR3 in DNA: TGCGCCAGCAGCTTGAGAGGGGGACAGGGCTACGAGCAGTACTTC.

The J gene is TRBJ2-1, the V gene TRBV7-2, with TRBD2 matching 14 bases. The trim removed 4 bases at V and 8 bases at J, leaving 7 bases unmatched. CDR1 is SGHTA, CDR2 FQGNSA, per germline. This CDR3 has 16 residues. The chain's CDR3 is CASSSKGTSGSYEQFF. The CDR3, as DNA: TGTGCCAGCAGCTCGAAAGGGACTAGCGGGAGTTATGAGCAGTTCTTC.

This rearrangement joins TRBV19 to TRBJ1-2; TRBD1 might be the D (5 bases). Looked up from germline, CDR1 is LNHDA and CDR2 is SQIVND (reference sequence). Trimming stripped 5 bases from V and 6 bases from J, with 13 bases between. This CDR3 has 13 residues. CDR3 protein: CASSFTGPNGYTF. The CDR3 coding sequence is TGTGCCAGTAGTTTCACAGGTCCCAATGGCTACACCTTC. Supplemented by reference TRBV19 and TRBJ1-2, the full variable domain reads DGGITQSPKYLFRKEGQNVTLSCEQNLNHDAMYWYRQDPGQGLRLIYYSQIVNDFQKGDIAEGYSVSREKKESFPLTVTSAQKNPTAFYLCASSFTGPNGYTFGSGTRLTVV.

V gene TRBV7-9 combines with J gene TRBJ2-3; D is unresolved. From germline, CDR1 is SEHNR and CDR2 FQNEAQ (reference sequence). The CDR3 is made up of 14 amino acids. Between the trimmed V and J ends, which lost 0 bases and 0 bases, there was a span of 4 bases. DNA of the CDR3: TGTGCCAGCAGCTTAGCATATAGCACAGATACGCAGTATTTT. Its translation is CASSLAYSTDTQYF.

The chain uses TRBV7-6 and TRBJ2-1; tentative D call: TRBD2 (5 bases). CDR1 is SGHVS, CDR2 FNYEAQ, per germline. The CDR3 runs to 13 residues. The V and J ends lost 6 bases and 5 bases respectively, with 11 bases between them. CDR3 nucleotide sequence: TGTGCCAGCAGTTCCACTAGAAACAATGAGCAGTTCTTC. This translates into CASSSTRNNEQFF. Drawing the rest from reference TRBV7-6 and TRBJ2-1, the complete variable domain is GAGVSQSPRYKVTKRGQDVALRCDPISGHVSLYWYRQALGQGPEFLTYFNYEAQQDKSGLPNDRFSAERPEGSISTLTIQRTEQRDSAMYRCASSSTRNNEQFFGPGTRLTVL.